The table lists the clone carrying this TCR beta chain with many counts. Its target is not known. These data come from a study of CD8+CD57+ T cells in acquired aplastic anemia. Study-level background: Sorted CD4+ plus CD8+ cells gave DNA averaging around 3.2 ug. Roughly 10.8 million reads were obtained on average for healthy donor CD4+ cells. Study findings and constraints: In common between the patients and the controls were more than 25 CD8+ CDR3 sequences. Controls did not differ significantly from patients in CD8+ Simpson's diversity.

TCR beta VDJ and CDR3 profiling used genomic DNA as template. TCRdb itself ran the reads through MiXCR, one entry per CDR3 protein. The data contain about 210,000 distinct CDR3 sequences, around 60% of them singletons. The V gene end was trimmed by 6 bases and the J gene end by 4 bases; junction bases not matched to a gene: 19. The V gene's germline CDR1 is KGHSY and CDR2 FQNENV. The CDR3 contains 18 residues. The TCR was taken from a human donor in good health. This rearrangement joins TRBV16 to TRBJ2-7, with 9 bases that match TRBD2. The sequenced material came from sorted CD4+, CD8+, or CD8+CD57+ T cells (not recorded which) from PBMCs. DNA for the CDR3: TGTGCCAGCAGTCAACATACACCCGGGACTAGCCTTGCTTACGAGCAGTACTTC. Amino acids: CASSQHTPGTSLAYEQYF.